The entry below gives a single T cell receptor beta chain sequence along with its context. Its specificity is unknown. As the template, RNA transcripts were used to amplify TCR beta CDR3 regions. RT-PCR was first run with HTBI primers, then multiplex PCR in a second round. TCRdb re-called the multiplex PCR reads with MiXCR, one entry per CDR3 protein. This sample carries some 380,000 distinct CDR3 sequences, just over 15% of them seen once, and the ten largest clones take about 7.3%. Hyperthyroidism was classified as stable if no ophthalmopathy occurred within 18 months of follow-up. The diagnostic workup employed clinical symptoms, serum thyroxine, TRAb, thyroid ultrasound and orbital computed tomography. V was pared by 5 bases and J by 2 bases, with 13 bases between. CDR1 is SGHDT, CDR2 YYEEEE, per germline. The CDR3 is 14 amino acids. The data were obtained in a study of Graves' ophthalmopathy and Graves' hyperthyroidism. Whole-study findings and limits: Thyroid clonotypes that were expanded above 0.001 frequency mostly also appeared in blood. Ophthalmopathy and stable hyperthyroidism were discriminated by a 13-signature model, with roughly 90% sensitivity and under 84% specificity.

Sequenced material: peripheral blood. This sequence joins TRBV5-6 and TRBJ1-1; D is undetermined. The source is a woman younger than 35 with stable Graves' hyperthyroidism. The CDR3 DNA reads as TGTGCCAGCAGGGAAATGGTAGCTAACACTGAAGCTTTCTTT. It specifies CASREMVANTEAFF.